This is a list of T cell receptor beta chains from one sample in a study of CXCR3-negative and CXCR3-positive naive CD8 T cells. TCRdb re-called the 5' RACE reads and catalogs CDR3 proteins one per entry, DNA excluded. Recorded for this sample: 50,000 to 75,000 distinct CDR3 sequences. What was sequenced was naive CXCR3- CD8+ T cells from blood. All receptors come from a human donor in good health. Some clones in this sample may be carry-over from other donors' samples. Both conserved end residues are part of each CDR3.

TRBJ2-6	TRBV6-2/TRBV6-3	CASIQESGSGANVLTF
TRBJ2-7	TRBV25-1	CASSERGYSYEQYF
TRBJ2-7	TRBV7-2	CASSFGGFEQYF
TRBJ2-6	TRBV6-5	CASRLQGVGANVLTF
TRBJ2-1	TRBV18	CASSPPSRNEQFF
TRBJ2-3	TRBV12-3/TRBV12-4	CASSPPTGADTQYF
TRBJ2-7	TRBV7-2	CASSYHGGGISYEQYF
TRBJ1-1	TRBV14	CASSQDRKGMNTEAFF
TRBJ1-1	TRBV13	CASTSGRSLNTEAFF
TRBJ2-7	TRBV4-3	CASSQTGVDEQYF
TRBJ2-1	TRBV12-5	CASGLVVQVVTYNEQFF
TRBJ2-7	TRBV12-3/TRBV12-4	CASSIRDDHYEQYF
TRBJ2-7	TRBV7-9	CASSTRDSTYEQYF
TRBJ2-5	TRBV5-1	CASSPGPGQLQETQYF